This TCR beta chain was identified in a study of early T cells in non-severe SARS-CoV-2 infection (dated by TCRdb to the early 2020s). With regard to the full study: Because TCR sequencing relied on bulk RNA taken from unsorted whole blood, pairing of alpha and beta chains was not possible.

Compared with germline, V lacks 6 bases and J lacks 5 bases; bases without a gene match: 7. The CDR3, cysteine through phenylalanine, is 14 amino acids long. Left in the record is the CDR3 DNA by itself, 42 bases read in frame from the first base. From the germline V gene (reference sequence), CDR1 is SEHNR and CDR2 is FQNEAQ. The study was a case-control design nested within a healthcare worker cohort in London, UK, with weekly nasopharyngeal swab PCR tests and blood sampling. Healthcare workers were recruited during the week of the UK lockdown, between 23 and 31 March 2020, and followed weekly for up to roughly 16 weeks. A word on this clonotype: Which antigen it targets is not known. No qualities accompany the bases; no much larger clone lies one base away.

Findings and caveats that apply to the study as a whole: VDJdb matching was skewed toward anti-spike CD8 responses and likely underestimated virus-specific expansions by missing private and CD4 specificities.

Libraries were prepared through 5' RACE. The sample was run on a NextSeq 500. Unique molecular identifiers were attached to individual cDNA molecules in the TCR library protocol so that sequencing error and PCR bias could be corrected. Both TCR alpha and beta chains were sequenced, and tight co-correlation was observed between alpha and beta sequence abundances in each sample. Per the authors' processing: Decombinator V4 was used to perform V gene, J gene and CDR3 annotation of TCR sequences. Expanded TCRs were defined as changing significantly between any two time points under a Poisson model with p below 0.0001. TCR abundances were normalised to the total number of TCRs sequenced in each sample and reported as counts per million. MAIT TCRs were defined by TRAV1-2 paired with TRAJ12, TRAJ20 or TRAJ33, and iNKT TCRs by TRAV10 paired with TRAJ18. VDJdb, accessed on 1 November 2021, was searched for TCRs annotated for CMV, EBV and SARS-CoV-2, and TCRs annotated for more than one antigen were excluded. Through fastp at Q25 and MiXCR, TCRdb rebuilt clones from the public reads, retaining in-frame beta chains. One record per CDR3 amino acid sequence lists the most common genes and DNA. TCRdb, not the authors, supplied the V and J calls. The table for this sample lists 66,000 or so distinct CDR3 sequences; roughly 13% of them were counted only once. About 8% of the sample comes from the top ten.

The clonotype comes from an adult who was a healthcare worker with PCR-confirmed SARS-CoV-2 infection or an uninfected control (not recorded which). Sequenced material: whole blood. The sequence joins TRBV7-9 to TRBJ1-1; TRBD1 aligns with 9 central bases. The nucleotide sequence is given as TGTGCCAGCAGGCCTACAGGGGGCGCAACTGAAGCTTTCTTT. This gives the protein CASRPTGGATEAFF.